The rows below give T cell receptor beta chains drawn from one sample of a study of CD8+ T cells in alopecia areata. The table came from immunoSEQ multiplex PCR; TCRdb's copy has only in-frame clones and leaves some out. Here the sample spans about 120,000 clones, 53% being singletons. The sample in question was CD4+ T cells sorted from blood, obtained at week 4, from a patient treated with tofacitinib. These receptors were taken from a human donor with alopecia areata. CDR3s include the opening cysteine and the closing phenylalanine or tryptophan. A D gene is named only where the DNA matches it firmly. Not every row has a clone size; where given, it reads once, few, many or a size class.

j_call: TRBJ1-1; d_call: .; clone_size: .; v_call: TRBV7-6; cdr3_nt: TGTGCCAGCAGCTCCCAAGGAGTGAACACTGAAGCTTTCTTT; cdr3_aa: CASSSQGVNTEAFF
j_call: TRBJ2-7; d_call: TRBD1; clone_size: few; v_call: TRBV9; cdr3_nt: TGTGCCAGCAGCGTAGGGGACAGGCCCTACGAGCAGTACTTC; cdr3_aa: CASSVGDRPYEQYF
j_call: TRBJ2-5; d_call: TRBD2; clone_size: .; v_call: TRBV5-1; cdr3_nt: TGCGCCAGCAGCTTGAATTCGGCGGGAGAGGGAGAGACCCAGTACTTC; cdr3_aa: CASSLNSAGEGETQYF
j_call: TRBJ2-1; d_call: TRBD2; clone_size: .; v_call: TRBV4-1; cdr3_nt: TGCGCCAGCAGCCAAGTTGTAAGCGGGAGGGCCCAGTTCTTC; cdr3_aa: CASSQVVSGRAQFF
j_call: TRBJ2-7; d_call: .; clone_size: .; v_call: TRBV30; cdr3_nt: TGTGCCTGGAGTGCCGAAAGGGGATTCCGAGACTACGAGCAGTACTTC; cdr3_aa: CAWSAERGFRDYEQYF
j_call: TRBJ2-7; d_call: .; clone_size: .; v_call: TRBV5-1; cdr3_nt: TGCGCCAGCAGCTCCGGGGTTGAGCAGTACTTC; cdr3_aa: CASSSGVEQYF
j_call: TRBJ2-3; d_call: .; clone_size: .; v_call: TRBV29-1; cdr3_nt: TGCAGCGTTCACGGAACGTACACAGATACGCAGTATTTT; cdr3_aa: CSVHGTYTDTQYF
j_call: TRBJ1-4; d_call: TRBD1; clone_size: .; v_call: TRBV4-1; cdr3_nt: TGCGCCAGCAGTCGAGGACAGGGAGGTAGTGAAAAACTGTTTTTT; cdr3_aa: CASSRGQGGSEKLFF
j_call: TRBJ1-2; d_call: TRBD1; clone_size: .; v_call: TRBV25-1; cdr3_nt: TGTGCCAGCAGTGAATTGGGACAGGGTGATCGGTATGGCTACACCTTC; cdr3_aa: CASSELGQGDRYGYTF
j_call: TRBJ1-2; d_call: .; clone_size: .; v_call: TRBV2; cdr3_nt: TGTGCCAGCAGTGAACAGTCAAACTATGGCTACACCTTC; cdr3_aa: CASSEQSNYGYTF
j_call: TRBJ1-5; d_call: .; clone_size: .; v_call: TRBV15; cdr3_nt: TGTGCCACCAGCAGAGACCAGGGTCAGCAGCCCCAGCATTTT; cdr3_aa: CATSRDQGQQPQHF
j_call: TRBJ2-3; d_call: .; clone_size: .; v_call: TRBV30; cdr3_nt: TGTGCCTGGAGTCTGGCGGGACTCCACACAGATACGCAGTATTTT; cdr3_aa: CAWSLAGLHTDTQYF
j_call: TRBJ2-7; d_call: .; clone_size: few; v_call: TRBV30; cdr3_nt: TGTGCCTGGAGACCACCCAGCGGAGGGAACGAGCAGTACTTC; cdr3_aa: CAWRPPSGGNEQYF
j_call: TRBJ2-7; d_call: .; clone_size: .; v_call: TRBV9; cdr3_nt: TGTGCCAGCAGCGTAGGTAGCGGCATTCCTACGAGGCAGTACTTC; cdr3_aa: CASSVGSGIPTRQYF
j_call: TRBJ2-4; d_call: TRBD1; clone_size: .; v_call: TRBV29-1; cdr3_nt: TGCAGCGTTGCGGACAGGGGGCGCAACATTCAGTACTTC; cdr3_aa: CSVADRGRNIQYF
j_call: TRBJ2-3; d_call: .; clone_size: few; v_call: TRBV10-3; cdr3_nt: TGTGCCATCAGTGTTGCAGGGGCCGGAGGCACAGATACGCAGTATTTT; cdr3_aa: CAISVAGAGGTDTQYF
j_call: TRBJ2-7; d_call: .; clone_size: few; v_call: TRBV6-5; cdr3_nt: TGTGCCAGCAGCCCAGACAACTCCTACGAGCAGTACTTC; cdr3_aa: CASSPDNSYEQYF
j_call: TRBJ2-5; d_call: TRBD1; clone_size: .; v_call: TRBV29-1; cdr3_nt: TGCAGCGTTGTAGGATGGACAGGGTCAACCCAGTACTTC; cdr3_aa: CSVVGWTGSTQYF
j_call: TRBJ1-1; d_call: .; clone_size: .; v_call: TRBV6-5; cdr3_nt: TGTGCCAGCTTAGAGGGGCGAGACACTGAAGCTTTCTTT; cdr3_aa: CASLEGRDTEAFF
j_call: TRBJ2-7; d_call: .; clone_size: .; v_call: TRBV5-1; cdr3_nt: TGCGCCAGCAGCTTCCAGGCCAGCTCCTACGAGCAGTACTTC; cdr3_aa: CASSFQASSYEQYF
j_call: TRBJ1-2; d_call: .; clone_size: .; v_call: TRBV2; cdr3_nt: TGTGCCAGCAGTGAATTGTACTATGGCTACACCTTC; cdr3_aa: CASSELYYGYTF
j_call: TRBJ1-5; d_call: .; clone_size: .; v_call: TRBV6-6; cdr3_nt: TGTGCCAGCAAAGGGGGACTGTTACATAGCAATCAGCCCCAGCATTTT; cdr3_aa: CASKGGLLHSNQPQHF
j_call: TRBJ1-2; d_call: .; clone_size: .; v_call: TRBV9; cdr3_nt: TGTGCCAGCAGCGTAGCGGCGAGCGCTAACTATGGCTACACCTTC; cdr3_aa: CASSVAASANYGYTF
j_call: TRBJ2-7; d_call: .; clone_size: few; v_call: TRBV7-9; cdr3_nt: TGTGCCAGCAGATCGACGGGATTGGGCTACGAGCAGTACTTC; cdr3_aa: CASRSTGLGYEQYF
j_call: TRBJ1-2; d_call: TRBD1; clone_size: .; v_call: TRBV6-1; cdr3_nt: TGTGCCAGCAATACGGACAGGGATAACTATGGCTACACCTTC; cdr3_aa: CASNTDRDNYGYTF
j_call: TRBJ2-5; d_call: .; clone_size: once; v_call: TRBV4-1; cdr3_nt: TGCGCCAGCAGCCAAGATCGTGGCTACAGCCGTGAGACCCAGTACTTC; cdr3_aa: CASSQDRGYSRETQYF
j_call: TRBJ2-1; d_call: TRBD2; clone_size: once; v_call: TRBV4-1; cdr3_nt: TGCGCCAGCAGCCAAGTAGCGGGGGGCTCCAATGAGCAGTTCTTC; cdr3_aa: CASSQVAGGSNEQFF
j_call: TRBJ2-1; d_call: .; clone_size: .; v_call: TRBV7-9; cdr3_nt: TGTGCCAGCAGCTTAAGACCGACGGAGGGGACCTCCTACAATGAGCAGTTCTTC; cdr3_aa: CASSLRPTEGTSYNEQFF
j_call: TRBJ2-5; d_call: .; clone_size: .; v_call: TRBV7-9; cdr3_nt: TGTGCCAGCAGCCCGGGGCACGAGACCCAGTACTTC; cdr3_aa: CASSPGHETQYF
j_call: TRBJ2-1; d_call: .; clone_size: .; v_call: TRBV27; cdr3_nt: TGTGCCAGCAGTCGTGACAATGAGCAGTTCTTC; cdr3_aa: CASSRDNEQFF
j_call: TRBJ1-2; d_call: .; clone_size: few; v_call: TRBV14; cdr3_nt: TGTGCCAGCAGCCCCCGGACCCAATATGGCTACACCTTC; cdr3_aa: CASSPRTQYGYTF
j_call: TRBJ2-5; d_call: .; clone_size: .; v_call: TRBV5-6; cdr3_nt: TGTGCCAGCAGCTTGAACAGCGGGCAAAGCGCTGAGACCCAGTACTTC; cdr3_aa: CASSLNSGQSAETQYF
j_call: TRBJ2-7; d_call: .; clone_size: .; v_call: TRBV5-1; cdr3_nt: TGCGCCAGCAGCTTGACTGGAAGATACGAGCAGTACTTC; cdr3_aa: CASSLTGRYEQYF
j_call: TRBJ1-1; d_call: .; clone_size: .; v_call: TRBV7-2; cdr3_nt: TGTGCCAGCAGCCCGTGGGGGGCAGGTGAAGCTTTCTTT; cdr3_aa: CASSPWGAGEAFF
j_call: TRBJ1-2; d_call: TRBD1; clone_size: .; v_call: TRBV4-2; cdr3_nt: TGTGCCAGCAGCCAAGCTCAGGGGGCGCCGGATGGCTACACCTTC; cdr3_aa: CASSQAQGAPDGYTF
j_call: TRBJ2-7; d_call: .; clone_size: .; v_call: TRBV4-1; cdr3_nt: TGCGCCAGCAAAGGAACGGGCTCCTACGAGCAGTACTTC; cdr3_aa: CASKGTGSYEQYF
j_call: TRBJ2-7; d_call: TRBD1; clone_size: .; v_call: TRBV18; cdr3_nt: TGTGCCAGCTCACCACCGGCGGACAGGGCGGGAGAGCAGTACTTC; cdr3_aa: CASSPPADRAGEQYF
j_call: TRBJ2-1; d_call: .; clone_size: .; v_call: TRBV30; cdr3_nt: TGTGCCTGGAGTTTAAGCACTGAGCAGTTCTTC; cdr3_aa: CAWSLSTEQFF
j_call: TRBJ2-1; d_call: TRBD2; clone_size: few; v_call: TRBV7-9; cdr3_nt: TGTGCCAGCAGCTTACCCTCGGGGGGGAACCCCTCCTACAATGAGCAGTTCTTC; cdr3_aa: CASSLPSGGNPSYNEQFF
j_call: TRBJ1-1; d_call: .; clone_size: .; v_call: TRBV29-1; cdr3_nt: TGCAGCGTTGATCCCAGGGGGAACACTGAAGCTTTCTTT; cdr3_aa: CSVDPRGNTEAFF
j_call: TRBJ2-1; d_call: .; clone_size: few; v_call: TRBV18; cdr3_nt: TGTGCCAGCTCACCACGACAGCTTGAGCAGTTCTTC; cdr3_aa: CASSPRQLEQFF
j_call: TRBJ2-5; d_call: .; clone_size: .; v_call: TRBV5-4; cdr3_nt: TGTGCCAGCAGCTCCCCGACAGTAAGCAAGGAGACCCAGTACTTC; cdr3_aa: CASSSPTVSKETQYF
j_call: TRBJ2-5; d_call: .; clone_size: .; v_call: TRBV6-5; cdr3_nt: TGTGCCAGCAGTTACTCAGGAGCTCGTAAAGAGGAGACCCAGTACTTC; cdr3_aa: CASSYSGARKEETQYF
j_call: TRBJ2-7; d_call: .; clone_size: .; v_call: TRBV20-1; cdr3_nt: TGCAGTGCTAGGGAAAAATACGAGCAGTACTTC; cdr3_aa: CSAREKYEQYF
j_call: TRBJ1-1; d_call: .; clone_size: few; v_call: TRBV4-1; cdr3_nt: TGCGCCAGCAGCCAAGTAAACTTGGGGTTTCTGACTGAAGCTTTCTTT; cdr3_aa: CASSQVNLGFLTEAFF
j_call: TRBJ2-4; d_call: TRBD2; clone_size: few; v_call: TRBV7-9; cdr3_nt: TGTGCCAGCAGCTTAGGGGCTAGCGGGCAAAACATTCAGTACTTC; cdr3_aa: CASSLGASGQNIQYF
j_call: TRBJ1-1; d_call: .; clone_size: .; v_call: TRBV29-1; cdr3_nt: TGCAGCGTTGTAGGGCGTTGGAACACTGAAGCTTTCTTT; cdr3_aa: CSVVGRWNTEAFF
j_call: TRBJ2-1; d_call: TRBD1; clone_size: .; v_call: TRBV29-1; cdr3_nt: TGCAGCGTTGATACTCCAGGGGGCTCCTACAATGAACAGTTCTTC; cdr3_aa: CSVDTPGGSYNEQFF
j_call: TRBJ2-3; d_call: .; clone_size: few; v_call: TRBV19; cdr3_nt: TGTGCCAGTAGCTGGGGTCCGCCAGATACGCAGTATTTT; cdr3_aa: CASSWGPPDTQYF
j_call: TRBJ2-1; d_call: .; clone_size: many; v_call: TRBV5-1; cdr3_nt: TGCGCCAGCAGCTTGGATAACTCCTACAATGAGCAGTTCTTC; cdr3_aa: CASSLDNSYNEQFF
j_call: TRBJ2-2; d_call: .; clone_size: .; v_call: TRBV30; cdr3_nt: TGTGCCCAACGAGCGGGTCCCCTATTCTCGAACACCGGGGAGCTGTTTTTT; cdr3_aa: CAQRAGPLFSNTGELFF
j_call: TRBJ1-2; d_call: .; clone_size: .; v_call: TRBV29-1; cdr3_nt: TGCAGCGGCGAGGGGTCCGGGCTTAGTGGCTACACCTTC; cdr3_aa: CSGEGSGLSGYTF
j_call: TRBJ2-7; d_call: TRBD1; clone_size: once; v_call: TRBV4-2; cdr3_nt: TGTGCCAGCAGCCAAGCCCTGGGACAGGGGGTCTACGAGCAGTACTTC; cdr3_aa: CASSQALGQGVYEQYF
j_call: TRBJ2-1; d_call: .; clone_size: .; v_call: TRBV29-1; cdr3_nt: TGCAGCGTTGACGGACCTCGGGATGAGCAGTTCTTC; cdr3_aa: CSVDGPRDEQFF
j_call: TRBJ2-7; d_call: TRBD1; clone_size: few; v_call: TRBV30; cdr3_nt: TGTGCCTGGGGCCCAGGGGGCGTCTCCTACGAGCAGTACTTC; cdr3_aa: CAWGPGGVSYEQYF
j_call: TRBJ2-5; d_call: TRBD1; clone_size: .; v_call: TRBV7-9; cdr3_nt: TGTGCCAGCAGTCCCCAGGACAGGGCCGGCCAAGAGACCCAGTACTTC; cdr3_aa: CASSPQDRAGQETQYF
j_call: TRBJ2-7; d_call: .; clone_size: .; v_call: TRBV30; cdr3_nt: TGTGCCTGGTCACGGATGGGAAACGAGCAGTACTTC; cdr3_aa: CAWSRMGNEQYF
j_call: TRBJ2-2; d_call: .; clone_size: few; v_call: TRBV11-2; cdr3_nt: TGTGCCAGCAGCCTCCTAGCGCAAACCGGGGAGCTGTTTTTT; cdr3_aa: CASSLLAQTGELFF
j_call: TRBJ1-2; d_call: .; clone_size: .; v_call: TRBV9; cdr3_nt: TGTGCCAGCAGCCCAGAGGAAGGGCGGGATGGCTACACCTTC; cdr3_aa: CASSPEEGRDGYTF
j_call: TRBJ2-3; d_call: TRBD2; clone_size: few; v_call: TRBV14; cdr3_nt: TGTGCCAGCAGCCTAGCGGGGGGCGGAGATACGCAGTATTTT; cdr3_aa: CASSLAGGGDTQYF